What follows are 17 T cell receptor beta chains derived from one specimen sequenced in a study of vaccination and CD4 T cells after COVID-19 (dated 2022 in TCRdb). Their cognate antigens are unknown. Explained via the paper, the treatment or condition label denotes: approximately nine-day PBMC culture with coronavirus spike peptide pools or control peptides (ViraFEST assay). The library came from PCR. The sequencing machine was an Illumina iSeq 100. At the Johns Hopkins FTIC core, DNA from the cultured CD4+ T cells underwent TCR sequencing with the Oncomine TCR Beta short-read assay. TCRdb reran the public reads through fastp at Q25 and MiXCR, keeping productive beta chains. Rows are unified per CDR3 protein, each entry keeping the most common DNA and genes. This sample has 20,000 to 30,000 distinct CDR3 sequences in its table, and approximately 59% of those were observed once. The ten largest clones add up to 2.5% to 3% of the sample.

Sequencing was performed on CD4+ T cells from blood, cultured in vitro. Receptor source: a human donor who had recovered from COVID-19.

The chain links TRBV7-6 to TRBJ2-7; 11 bases align to TRBD1. The CDR3 is 15 amino acids. V shed 5 bases, J shed 3 bases, and the junction held 6 bases outside the gene matches. Germline assignment: CDR1 SGHVS and CDR2 FNYEAQ. CDR3 in DNA: TGTGCCAGCAGCCCAGGGGGGACAGGGGGCTACGAGCAGTACTTC. This encodes CASSPGGTGGYEQYF.

The gene calls are TRBV4-3 and TRBJ2-4; 8 nucleotides line up with TRBD2. CDR1 is LGHNA, CDR2 YSLEER, per germline. The CDR3 consists of 16 residues. Trimming cost V 0 bases and J 7 bases; bases outside gene matches: 8. CDR3 sequence reads: CASSQETGPGGNIQYF. CDR3 DNA: TGCGCCAGCAGCCAAGAGACAGGCCCGGGGGGGAACATTCAGTACTTC.

The chain employs TRBV19 and TRBJ2-7; D may be TRBD1 (6 bases). The germline V and J ends were trimmed by 5 bases and 4 bases, with 15 bases remaining between them. CDR3 length: 14 residues. In germline, CDR1 is LNHDA, CDR2 SQIVND (reference sequence). As DNA, the CDR3 is TGTGCCAGTAGTCAAGCTACCAGGGGATACGAGCAGTACTTC. This codes for CASSQATRGYEQYF.

This clonotype came up a few times. This sequence joins TRBV20-1 and TRBJ2-3, with D unresolved. From germline, CDR1 is DFQATT and CDR2 SNEGSKA (reference sequence). Trimming stripped 6 bases from V and 5 bases from J, with 27 bases between. The CDR3 spans 17 residues. The CDR3 coding sequence is TGCAGTGCCGCCCGCTCCACCTTGCGCCCGAGAGAAGATACGCAGTATTTT. Protein: CSAARSTLRPREDTQYF.

This clonotype showed up just once. The chain has TRBV28 and TRBJ1-2, with D possibly TRBD1 on 5 matching bases. Germline V gene data show CDR1 as MDHEN and CDR2 as SYDVKM. The ends were cut back, 4 bases at V and 8 bases at J, with 11 bases in the middle. The CDR3 has 12 residues. CDR3 amino acids: CASSSQGSGYTF. The CDR3 DNA is TGTGCCAGCAGTTCCCAGGGAAGCGGCTACACCTTC.

J is TRBJ2-5 and V is TRBV6-5, with D unresolved. The CDR3 covers 15 residues. The germline V gene has CDR1 MNHEY and CDR2 SVGAGI. V lost 2 bases and J 1 base, leaving 11 bases between the germline ends. The CDR3: CASSYQSVPQETQYF. CDR3 nucleotide sequence: TGTGCCAGCAGTTACCAGTCCGTCCCCCAAGAGACCCAGTACTTC.

A note on this clonotype: At one end, the junction sequence differs from germline, possibly due to a read error. This chain connects TRBV28 to TRBJ2-7, with unresolved D. CDR1 is MDHEN, CDR2 SYDVKM, per germline. The CDR3 extends over 12 amino acids. CDR3 in DNA: TGTGCCAGCAGCACCACGGCGGTCCCAGTAGTCTTC. Its translation: CASSTTAVPVVF.

This clonotype was counted only a few times. V and J are TRBV5-6 and TRBJ1-2; 10 nucleotides agree with TRBD1. The germline V gene encodes CDR1 SGHDT and CDR2 YYEEEE. V lost 5 bases, J lost 3 bases, and 4 bases stayed unmatched. The CDR3 sequence is 14 residues long. The CDR3 loop reads CASSRQGAHYGYTF. The CDR3 nucleotides are TGTGCCAGCAGTAGACAGGGGGCCCACTATGGCTACACCTTC.

The V call is TRBV6-2 or TRBV6-3, the J call TRBJ1-5; a possible D gene is TRBD1 (5 bases). V dropped 0 bases and J dropped 11 bases, with 11 bases sitting between them. Per the germline V gene, CDR1 is MNHEY and CDR2 is SVGEGT. This CDR3 comprises 13 residues. The CDR3 DNA reads as TGTGCCAGCAGTTACTCGCAGGGACTGGCCCAGCATTTT. Its translation: CASSYSQGLAQHF.

The table lists this clonotype with a few counts. The V gene is TRBV28, the J gene TRBJ1-6; 8 nucleotides align to TRBD1. Trimming at V came to 6 bases and at J to 0 bases, leaving 4 bases not matched to a gene. The germline V gene encodes CDR1 MDHEN and CDR2 SYDVKM. The CDR3 has 16 residues. The CDR3 loop reads CASRRTGSSYNSPLHF. The DNA for the CDR3 is TGTGCCAGCAGACGGACAGGGAGCTCCTATAATTCACCCCTCCACTTT.

V usage is TRBV30 and J usage is TRBJ2-5; 7 bases map to TRBD2. Germline CDR1 reads GTSNPN; CDR2 reads SVGIG (reference sequence). V was pared by 3 bases and J by 4 bases, with 14 bases of the junction left unmatched. The CDR3 covers 16 residues. CDR3 DNA sequence: TGTGCCTGGAGCGGGAGGCTCACTCAGACGATAGAGACCCAGTACTTC. Protein product: CAWSGRLTQTIETQYF.

The table lists this clonotype with a count of one. The chain joins TRBV7-2 to TRBJ2-7; no clear D gene. Per the germline V gene, CDR1 is SGHTA and CDR2 is FQGNSA. V lost 2 bases, J lost 3 bases, and 5 bases lay in between. The CDR3 sequence is 12 residues long. The CDR3 here is CASSLTDYEQYF. The CDR3 DNA reads TGTGCCAGCAGCTTAACGGACTACGAGCAGTACTTC.

There are a few counts of this clonotype. The chain couples TRBV7-6 to TRBJ1-3; 7 nucleotides line up with TRBD1. The CDR3 covers 15 residues. The V gene's germline CDR1 is SGHVS and CDR2 FNYEAQ. After removal of 1 base from V and 0 bases from J, the junction contained 0 bases not matched to a gene. CDR3 sequence reads: CASSLGTGSGNTIYF. The CDR3 nucleotides are TGTGCCAGCAGCTTAGGGACAGGCTCTGGAAACACCATATATTTT.

The J gene is TRBJ1-5, the V gene TRBV27; no definite D call. This CDR3 comprises 12 residues. V lost 6 bases and J lost 4, with 7 bases in between. The V gene's germline CDR1 is MNHEY and CDR2 SMNVEV (reference sequence). The CDR3 sequence is CASSSQNQPQHF. In DNA form, the CDR3 reads TGTGCCAGCAGCTCTCAGAATCAGCCCCAGCATTTT.

This chain uses TRBV5-1 with TRBJ2-3; D unclear. V was cut by 2 bases and J by 7 bases, with 14 bases left in between. The CDR3 totals 14 residues. The germline V gene encodes CDR1 SGHRS and CDR2 YFSETQ. The CDR3 sequence is CASSFGLERNTQYF. The CDR3, as DNA: TGCGCCAGCAGCTTTGGCCTTGAAAGGAATACGCAGTATTTT.

The chain has TRBV7-9 and TRBJ1-2, with D unresolved. The CDR3 spans 14 residues. The germline CDR1 and CDR2 sequences are SEHNR and FQNEAQ (reference sequence). V was shortened by 5 bases and J by 2 bases, with 12 bases between the two germline ends. CDR3 amino acids: CASSTSDGNYGYTF. As DNA, the CDR3 is TGTGCCAGCAGCACCTCGGACGGGAACTATGGCTACACCTTC.

This clonotype was detected a few times. The rearrangement joins TRBV7-2 to TRBJ2-3; TRBD2 might be the D (5 bases). The CDR3 totals 14 residues. Germline lookup yields CDR1 SGHTA and CDR2 FQGNSA. V lost 3 bases, J lost 6 bases, and 13 bases lay in between. CDR3 amino acids: CASSFWRASDTQYF. In nucleotides, the CDR3 is TGTGCCAGCAGCTTCTGGCGGGCTAGCGATACGCAGTATTTT.